The 18 T cell receptor beta chains in this list originate from one sample, sequenced in a study of T cell changes during pregnancy in multiple sclerosis. TCRdb's copy holds only in-frame clones and misses some; the assay was immunoSEQ multiplex PCR. The table includes about 40,000 clones, 91% detected once. This sample comprised CD4+ T cells from peripheral blood mononuclear cells, obtained in the third trimester of pregnancy. These TCRs come from a female donor in good health, enrolled as a control in a pregnancy study.

The chain is built from TRBV21-1 and TRBJ2-2; the D call of TRBD2 is as the table states it, not checked on the DNA. TRBV21-1 is assigned pseudogene status. The CDR3 totals 14 residues. The CDR3 protein is CASSKKESAGELFF. The CDR3 DNA follows: TGTGCCAGCAGTAAGAAGGAGTCCGCCGGGGAGCTGTTTTTT.

The V and J genes are TRBV7-7 and TRBJ2-7, with a weak D call TRBD1 (6 bases). In germline, CDR1 is SSHAT, CDR2 FNYEAQ (reference sequence). The CDR3 is 14 amino acids. The CDR3 bases are TGTGCTAGTGGGCAGAACAGGGATTCCTACGAGCAGTACTTC. Encoded protein: CASGQNRDSYEQYF.

V gene TRBV6-1 combines with J gene TRBJ2-7, with 7 bases lining up with TRBD1. The CDR3 consists of 13 residues. CDR1 is MNHNS and CDR2 is SASEGT in the germline V gene. The V segment lost 6 bases and the J segment 1 base; nucleotides outside the gene matches: 3. The CDR3 DNA is TGTGCCAGCAGGGCAGGGGGTTCCTACGAGCAGTACTTC. It specifies CASRAGGSYEQYF.

V is TRBV5-4 and J is TRBJ2-2; D is undetermined. The length of the CDR3 is 13 residues. The germline gives CDR1 SGHNT, CDR2 YYREEE (reference sequence). The ends were cut back, 4 bases at V and 7 bases at J, with 11 bases in the middle. The CDR3 coding sequence is TGTGCCAGCAGCGACAAGGTTGTCGGGGAGCTGTTTTTT. Protein: CASSDKVVGELFF. Together with reference TRBV5-4 and TRBJ2-2, the CDR3 gives the full variable domain: ETGVTQSPTHLIKTRGQQVTLRCSSQSGHNTVSWYQQALGQGPQFIFQYYREEENGRGNFPPRFSGLQFPNYSSELNVNALELDDSALYLCASSDKVVGELFFGEGSRLTVL.

The chain has TRBV7-8 and TRBJ1-2, with D perhaps matching TRBD1 (5 bases). V was trimmed by 1 base and J by 3 bases, leaving 9 bases between them. This CDR3 is 14 amino acids long. Germline V CDR1 and CDR2: SGHVS, FQNEAQ. The CDR3 spells CASSLGPRDYGYTF. DNA for the CDR3: TGTGCCAGCAGCTTAGGACCCAGGGACTATGGCTACACCTTC.

The V call is TRBV12-5, the J call TRBJ1-3; 7 positions match TRBD1. V was clipped by 0 bases and J by 8 bases; unmatched bases: 7. The CDR3 contains 15 residues. Germline CDR1 reads LGHNT; CDR2 reads FRNRAP. CDR3 loop: CASGLVRDRADTIYF. As DNA, the CDR3 is TGTGCTAGTGGTTTGGTCCGGGACAGAGCGGACACCATATATTTT.

V and J are TRBV2 and TRBJ2-6; D call uncertain. V dropped 3 bases and J dropped 7 bases, with 7 bases sitting between them. The CDR3 is 13 amino acids. Per the germline V gene, CDR1 is SNHLY and CDR2 is FYNNEI. The chain's CDR3 is CASSDGRANVLTF. As DNA, the CDR3 is TGTGCCAGCAGTGACGGTCGTGCCAACGTCCTGACTTTC.

V usage is TRBV6-1 and J usage is TRBJ1-6; TRBD1 might be the D (5 bases). V lost 6 bases and J 5 bases, leaving 14 bases between the germline ends. This CDR3 spans 15 amino acids. The V gene's germline CDR1 is MNHNS and CDR2 SASEGT. CDR3 coding DNA: TGTGCCAGCAGCGAACGGGGGACCCATAATTCACCCCTCCACTTT. Translated: CASSERGTHNSPLHF.

The chain combines TRBV25-1 with TRBJ2-3, with a weak D call TRBD2 (6 bases). The CDR3 contains 16 residues. The ends were cut back, 6 bases at V and 1 base at J, with 17 bases in the middle. The germline V gene encodes CDR1 MGHDK and CDR2 SYGVNS. This CDR3 is CASRGGRGGRTDTQYF. The CDR3 DNA reads TGTGCCAGCAGGGGCGGGCGGGGCGGGCGCACAGATACGCAGTATTTT.

CDR3 residues: CASSWGLAGDTQYF. For the CDR3, the DNA is TGTGCCAGCAGTTGGGGACTAGCGGGGGATACGCAGTATTTT. V gene TRBV6-1 combines with J gene TRBJ2-3; 13 bases map to TRBD2. The CDR3 loop spans 14 amino acids. Trimming removed 5 bases from V and 6 bases from J; junction bases left unmatched: 2. The germline CDR1 and CDR2 sequences are MNHNS and SASEGT.

The chain uses TRBV7-3 and TRBJ2-3; TRBD2 matches 9 bases. The CDR3 extends over 17 amino acids. The germline gives CDR1 SGHTA, CDR2 FQGTGA. Losses at the gene ends were 4 bases for V and 4 bases for J; bases not matched to a gene: 12. The DNA of the CDR3 is TGTGCCAGCAGCTCCCGACTGGGCGGGGGGGCCTCAGATACGCAGTATTTT. Its translation is CASSSRLGGGASDTQYF.

The genes are TRBV5-1 and TRBJ2-5, with D maybe TRBD2 (5 bases). From germline, CDR1 is SGHRS and CDR2 YFSETQ. V lost 0 bases, J lost 1 base, and 13 bases lay in between. The CDR3 length is 16 residues. The CDR3 sequence is CASSLGRGPGQETQYF. CDR3 nucleotides: TGCGCCAGCAGCTTGGGTCGCGGGCCGGGCCAAGAGACCCAGTACTTC.

This clone was counted at least ten times. The gene calls are TRBV6-5 and TRBJ1-3; 8 nucleotides align to TRBD1. V lost 3 bases to trimming and J lost 2 bases; unmatched junction nucleotides: 6. CDR1 and CDR2 from the germline V gene are MNHEY and SVGAGI. The CDR3 consists of 16 residues. The CDR3 here is CASSYNLGQAGNTIYF. DNA for the CDR3: TGTGCCAGCAGTTATAATTTGGGACAGGCTGGAAACACCATATATTTT.

V gene TRBV28 combines with J gene TRBJ2-1, with unresolved D. CDR3 length: 12 residues. V was pared by 5 bases and J by 6 bases, with 8 bases between. In germline, CDR1 is MDHEN, CDR2 SYDVKM. CDR3 loop: CASSDKGNEQFF. CDR3 nucleotide sequence: TGTGCCAGCAGTGACAAAGGCAATGAGCAGTTCTTC.

The J gene is TRBJ1-5, the V gene TRBV6-6; possibly TRBD1 for D (5 bases). Trimming cost V 6 bases and J 5 bases, with 8 bases left between them. Germline lookup yields CDR1 MNHNY and CDR2 SVGAGI (reference sequence). The CDR3 extends over 12 amino acids. CDR3 in amino acids: CASSQGDQPQHF. Written as DNA, the CDR3 is TGTGCCAGCAGCCAGGGTGATCAGCCCCAGCATTTT.

The rearrangement uses TRBV5-1 and TRBJ2-7; 7 nucleotides match TRBD1. There are 14 residues in the CDR3. Per germline, CDR1 SGHRS and CDR2 YFSETQ. V was pared by 6 bases and J by 2 bases, with 8 bases of the junction left unmatched. This CDR3 reads CASTTGQAAYEQYF. The CDR3 DNA follows: TGCGCCAGCACCACAGGACAGGCAGCCTACGAGCAGTACTTC.

This clone was seen a single time. This chain connects TRBV18 to TRBJ1-1; TRBD1 agrees at 8 bases. The CDR3 sequence is 16 residues long. V lost 3 bases to trimming and J lost 1 base; unmatched junction nucleotides: 7. Germline V lookup: CDR1 KGHSH, CDR2 LQKENI. CDR3: CASSPRQGFGNTEAFF. The DNA of the CDR3 is TGTGCCAGCTCACCCCGACAGGGGTTCGGGAACACTGAAGCTTTCTTT. The full variable domain, completed using reference TRBV18 and TRBJ1-1, is NAGVMQNPRHLVRRRGQEARLRCSPMKGHSHVYWYRQLPEEGLKFMVYLQKENIIDESGMPKERFSAEFPKEGPSILRIQQVVRGDSAAYFCASSPRQGFGNTEAFFGQGTRLTVV.

V gene TRBV11-2 combines with J gene TRBJ2-7; TRBD2 aligns across 8 bases. With 1 base clipped from V and 3 bases from J, the junction kept 11 bases outside the gene matches. Germline loops: CDR1 SGHAT, CDR2 FQNNGV. CDR3 length equals 17 residues. The CDR3, as DNA: TGTGCCAGCAGCTTAGGGGCGGGAGGTCCCCTAAACTACGAGCAGTACTTC. Its translation is CASSLGAGGPLNYEQYF.